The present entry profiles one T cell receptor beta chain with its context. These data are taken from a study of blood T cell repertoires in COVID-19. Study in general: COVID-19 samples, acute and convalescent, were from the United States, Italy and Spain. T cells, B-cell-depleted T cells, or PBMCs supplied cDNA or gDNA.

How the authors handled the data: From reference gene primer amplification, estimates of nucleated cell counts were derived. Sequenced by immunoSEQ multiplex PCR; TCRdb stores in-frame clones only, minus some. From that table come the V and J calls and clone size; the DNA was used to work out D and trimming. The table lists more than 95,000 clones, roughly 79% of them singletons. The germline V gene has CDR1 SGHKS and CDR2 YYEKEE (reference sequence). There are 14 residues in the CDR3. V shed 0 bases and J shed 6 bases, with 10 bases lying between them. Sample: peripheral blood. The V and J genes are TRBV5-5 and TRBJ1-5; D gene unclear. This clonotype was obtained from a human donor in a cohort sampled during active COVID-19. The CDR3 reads CASSLVSAGQPQHF. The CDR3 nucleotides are TGTGCCAGCAGCTTGGTTTCGGCAGGTCAGCCCCAGCATTTT.